The TCR beta chain under discussion was sequenced for a study of blood T cells in healthy people across ages. The second PCR ran about 6 to 12 cycles with a sample-barcoded 5' primer and J-beta primers. Tags on each cDNA molecule came from a template-switch adaptor with 12 random nucleotides. In TCRdb, the 5' RACE reads were re-called with MiXCR into one record per CDR3 protein. The sample includes nearly 800,000 distinct CDR3 sequences, around three fifths of them seen just once. Concerning this clonotype itself: Its specificity is not known.

Trimming at V came to 0 bases and at J to 7 bases, leaving 5 bases not matched to a gene. Germline V gene data show CDR1 as DFQATT and CDR2 as SNEGSKA (reference sequence). The CDR3 spans 14 residues. Findings of the study overall: More naive CD4+ cells and higher diversity marked long-lived donors relative to aged donors.

The sample taken for sequencing was blood. The rearrangement joins TRBV20-1 to TRBJ1-2, with 10 bases that match TRBD1. The TCR sequence derives from a man aged 35 to 55 in good health. CDR3 loop: CSARDMDRGVGYTF. CDR3 bases: TGCAGTGCTAGAGATATGGACAGGGGGGTTGGCTACACCTTC.